This T cell receptor beta chain was retrieved from a study of patients and donors after allogeneic stem cell transplantation. This clonotype has only a few counts. V lost 5 bases to trimming and J lost 0 bases; unmatched junction nucleotides: 7. Germline V gene data show CDR1 as MDHEN and CDR2 as SYDVKM. CDR3 length: 15 amino acids. Via MiXCR, TCRdb re-called the RT-PCR reads, giving one row per CDR3 protein. The sample contains some 880,000 distinct CDR3 sequences, roughly 17% of which appear only once. The source material was blood, either unsorted or a sorted T cell fraction (not recorded which). V gene TRBV28 combines with J gene TRBJ2-7, with 7 bases that match TRBD1. This clonotype was obtained from a human donor who was either an allogeneic HSCT recipient or a stem cell or donor lymphocyte infusion donor (not recorded which). It is not recorded whose cells these are; they may come from a transplant donor. CDR3 nucleotide sequence: TGTGCCAGCAGTCCCCCGGACAGGAGCTCCTACGAGCAGTACTTC. Encoded protein: CASSPPDRSSYEQYF.